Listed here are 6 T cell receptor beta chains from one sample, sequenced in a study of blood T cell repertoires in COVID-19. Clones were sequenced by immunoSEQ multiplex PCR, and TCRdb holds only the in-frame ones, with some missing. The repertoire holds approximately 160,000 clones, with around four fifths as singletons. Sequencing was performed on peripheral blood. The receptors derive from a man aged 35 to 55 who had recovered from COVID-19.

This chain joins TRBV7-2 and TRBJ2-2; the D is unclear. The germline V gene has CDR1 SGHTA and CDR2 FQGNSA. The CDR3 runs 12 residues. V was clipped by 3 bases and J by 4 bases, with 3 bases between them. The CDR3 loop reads CASSFLTGELFF. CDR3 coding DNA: TGTGCCAGCAGCTTTCTCACCGGGGAGCTGTTTTTT.

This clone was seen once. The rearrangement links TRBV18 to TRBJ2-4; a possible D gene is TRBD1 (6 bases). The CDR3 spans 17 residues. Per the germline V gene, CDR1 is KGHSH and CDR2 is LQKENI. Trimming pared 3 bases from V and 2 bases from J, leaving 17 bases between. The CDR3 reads CASSPWTDVMSKNIQYF. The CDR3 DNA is TGTGCCAGCTCACCGTGGACAGACGTGATGTCCAAAAACATTCAGTACTTC.

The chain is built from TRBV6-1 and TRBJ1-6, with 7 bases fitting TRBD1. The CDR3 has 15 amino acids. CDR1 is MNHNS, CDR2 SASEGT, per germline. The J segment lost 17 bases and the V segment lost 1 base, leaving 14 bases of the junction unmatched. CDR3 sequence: CASSEELQGLGRVHF. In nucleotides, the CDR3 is TGTGCCAGCAGTGAAGAGTTACAGGGGCTTGGGCGGGTCCACTTT.

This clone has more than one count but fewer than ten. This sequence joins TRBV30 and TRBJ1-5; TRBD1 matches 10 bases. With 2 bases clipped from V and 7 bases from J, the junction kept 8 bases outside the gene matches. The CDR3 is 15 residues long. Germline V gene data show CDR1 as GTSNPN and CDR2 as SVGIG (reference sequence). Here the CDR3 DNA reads TGTGCCTGGAGTCCCCCGACAGGGGGCGGGCAGCCCCAGCATTTT. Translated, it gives CAWSPPTGGGQPQHF.

In nucleotides, the CDR3 is TGTGCCAGCAGTAGCGGGGCTTCCTACGAGCAGTACTTC. This translates into CASSSGASYEQYF. V usage is TRBV25-1 and J usage is TRBJ2-7; TRBD2 matches 7 bases. Germline V lookup: CDR1 MGHDK, CDR2 SYGVNS. The CDR3 has 13 amino acids. With V trimmed by 5 bases and J by 1 base, 2 bases remained unmatched.

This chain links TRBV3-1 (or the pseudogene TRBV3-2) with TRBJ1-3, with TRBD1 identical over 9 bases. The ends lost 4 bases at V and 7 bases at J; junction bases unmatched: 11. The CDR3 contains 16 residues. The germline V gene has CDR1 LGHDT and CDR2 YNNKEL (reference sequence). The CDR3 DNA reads TGTGCCAGCAGCCGTCGGACAGGGGCAGTTTCCAACACCATATATTTT. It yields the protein CASSRRTGAVSNTIYF.